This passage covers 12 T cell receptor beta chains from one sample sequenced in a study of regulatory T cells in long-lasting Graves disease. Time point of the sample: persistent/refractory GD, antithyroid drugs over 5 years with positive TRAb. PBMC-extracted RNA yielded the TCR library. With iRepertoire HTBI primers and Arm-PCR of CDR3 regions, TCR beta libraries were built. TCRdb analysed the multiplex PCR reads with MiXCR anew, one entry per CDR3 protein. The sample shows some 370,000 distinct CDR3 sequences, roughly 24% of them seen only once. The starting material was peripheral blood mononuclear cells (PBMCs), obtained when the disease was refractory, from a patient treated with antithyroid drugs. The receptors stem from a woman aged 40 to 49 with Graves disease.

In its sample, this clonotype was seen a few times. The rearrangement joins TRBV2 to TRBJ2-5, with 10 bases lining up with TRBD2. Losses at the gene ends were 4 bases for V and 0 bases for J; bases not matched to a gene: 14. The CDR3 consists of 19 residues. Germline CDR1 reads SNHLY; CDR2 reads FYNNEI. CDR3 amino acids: CASSVLAGMRLPNQETQYF. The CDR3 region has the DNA TGTGCCAGCAGTGTACTAGCGGGGATGAGGCTGCCGAACCAAGAGACCCAGTACTTC.

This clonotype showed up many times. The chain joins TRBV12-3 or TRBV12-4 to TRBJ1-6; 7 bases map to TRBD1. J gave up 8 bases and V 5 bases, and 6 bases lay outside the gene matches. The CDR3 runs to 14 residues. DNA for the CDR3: TGTGCCAGCAGTCAACAGGGGATCGATTCACCCCTCCACTTT. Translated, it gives CASSQQGIDSPLHF.

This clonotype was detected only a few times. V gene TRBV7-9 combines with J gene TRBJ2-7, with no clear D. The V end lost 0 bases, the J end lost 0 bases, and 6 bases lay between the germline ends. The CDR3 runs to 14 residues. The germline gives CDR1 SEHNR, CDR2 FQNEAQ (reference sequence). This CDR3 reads CASSLASTSYEQYF. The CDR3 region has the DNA TGTGCCAGCAGCTTAGCCTCAACCTCCTACGAGCAGTACTTC. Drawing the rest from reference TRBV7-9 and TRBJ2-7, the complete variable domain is DTGVSQNPRHKITKRGQNVTFRCDPISEHNRLYWYRQTLGQGPEFLTYFQNEAQLEKSRLLSDRFSAERPKGSFSTLEIQRTEQGDSAMYLCASSLASTSYEQYFGPGTRLTVT.

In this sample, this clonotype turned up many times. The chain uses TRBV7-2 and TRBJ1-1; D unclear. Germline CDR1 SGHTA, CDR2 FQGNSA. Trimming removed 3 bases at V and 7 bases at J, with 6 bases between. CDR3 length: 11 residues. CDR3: CASSFRYEAFF. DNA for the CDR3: TGTGCCAGCAGCTTCCGCTATGAAGCTTTCTTT.

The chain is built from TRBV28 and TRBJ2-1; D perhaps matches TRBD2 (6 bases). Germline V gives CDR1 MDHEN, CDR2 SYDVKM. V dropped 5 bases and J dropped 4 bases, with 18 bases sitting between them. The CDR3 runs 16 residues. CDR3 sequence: CASSPGPGTRYNEQFF. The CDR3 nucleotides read TGTGCCAGCAGTCCGGGACCCGGGACTCGATACAATGAGCAGTTCTTC. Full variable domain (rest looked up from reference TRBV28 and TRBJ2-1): DVKVTQSSRYLVKRTGEKVFLECVQDMDHENMFWYRQDPGLGLRLIYFSYDVKMKEKGDIPEGYSVSREKKERFSLILESASTNQTSMYLCASSPGPGTRYNEQFFGPGTRLTVL.

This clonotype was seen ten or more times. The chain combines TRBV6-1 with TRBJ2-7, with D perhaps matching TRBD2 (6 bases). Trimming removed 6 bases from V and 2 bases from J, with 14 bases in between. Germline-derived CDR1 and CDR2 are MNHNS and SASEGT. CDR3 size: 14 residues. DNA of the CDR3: TGTGCCAGCAGGGGACTTGCCGAAACCTACGAGCAGTACTTC. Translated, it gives CASRGLAETYEQYF.

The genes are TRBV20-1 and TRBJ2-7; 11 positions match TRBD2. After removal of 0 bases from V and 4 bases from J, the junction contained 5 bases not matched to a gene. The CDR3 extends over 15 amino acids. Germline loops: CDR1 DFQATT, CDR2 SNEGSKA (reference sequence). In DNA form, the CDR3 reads TGCAGTGCTAGAGATACGGGACTAGCGGAATACGAGCAGTACTTC. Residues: CSARDTGLAEYEQYF.

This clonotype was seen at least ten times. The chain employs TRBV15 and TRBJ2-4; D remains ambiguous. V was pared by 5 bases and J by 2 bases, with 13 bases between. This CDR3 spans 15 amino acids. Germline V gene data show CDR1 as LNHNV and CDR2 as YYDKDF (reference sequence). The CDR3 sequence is CATSPTRNPKNIQYF. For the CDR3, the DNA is TGTGCCACCAGCCCTACTCGGAACCCCAAAAACATTCAGTACTTC.

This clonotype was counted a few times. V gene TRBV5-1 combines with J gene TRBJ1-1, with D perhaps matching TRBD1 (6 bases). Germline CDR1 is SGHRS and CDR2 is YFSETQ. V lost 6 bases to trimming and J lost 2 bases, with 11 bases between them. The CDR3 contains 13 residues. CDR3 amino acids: CASNFRGNTEAFF. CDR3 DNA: TGCGCCAGCAATTTCAGGGGAAACACTGAAGCTTTCTTT.

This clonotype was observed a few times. CDR3 coding DNA: TGTGCCAGCAGCTCCCTTAATTCACCCCTCCACTTT. This translates into CASSSLNSPLHF. This chain uses TRBV5-5 with TRBJ1-6; D unclear. The germline V and J ends were trimmed by 3 bases and 6 bases, with 4 bases remaining between them. The CDR3 loop spans 12 amino acids. CDR1 and CDR2 (germline): SGHKS, YYEKEE (reference sequence).

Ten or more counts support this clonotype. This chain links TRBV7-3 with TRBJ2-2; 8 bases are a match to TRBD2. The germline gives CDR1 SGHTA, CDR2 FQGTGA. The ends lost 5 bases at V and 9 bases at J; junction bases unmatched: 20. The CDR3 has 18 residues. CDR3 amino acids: CASSPTLSPTSVIRELFF. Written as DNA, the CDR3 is TGTGCCAGCAGCCCTACTTTGAGTCCGACTAGCGTAATCCGGGAGCTGTTTTTT.

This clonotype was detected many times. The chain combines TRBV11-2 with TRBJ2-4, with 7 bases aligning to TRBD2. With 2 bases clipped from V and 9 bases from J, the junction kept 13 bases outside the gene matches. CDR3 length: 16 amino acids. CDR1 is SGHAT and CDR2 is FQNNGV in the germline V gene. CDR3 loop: CASSLLRETLYGIQYF. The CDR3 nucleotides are TGTGCCAGCAGCTTACTGCGGGAGACCCTTTATGGCATTCAGTACTTC.